The 2 T cell receptor beta chains in this list originate from one sample, sequenced in a study of CD8 T cells in ankylosing spondylitis. In TCRdb, the 5' RACE reads were re-called with MiXCR into one record per CDR3 protein. The profile shows some 130,000 distinct CDR3 sequences, 7% to 8% of them singletons. Sequencing was done on a sample of blood, either unsorted or a sorted T cell fraction (not recorded which). The source of these receptors is a female donor with ankylosing spondylitis or in good health (not recorded which).

The chain uses TRBV11-2 and TRBJ1-3; D might be TRBD1 (5 bases). The ends were cut back, 0 bases at V and 5 bases at J, with 11 bases in the middle. The CDR3 contains 15 residues. Looked up from germline, CDR1 is SGHAT and CDR2 is FQNNGV. Here the CDR3 reads CASSLEPGRRNTIYF. DNA of the CDR3: TGTGCCAGCAGCTTAGAACCAGGGCGGCGAAACACCATATATTTT.

The table lists this clonotype with many counts. V usage is TRBV20-1 and J usage is TRBJ2-7; tentative D call: TRBD1 (6 bases). CDR1 and CDR2 (germline): DFQATT, SNEGSKA (reference sequence). V was pared by 6 bases and J by 5 bases, with 20 bases between. The CDR3 is made up of 14 amino acids. CDR3 nucleotide sequence: TGCAGTGCCACCCAACCGGGACAAGGCGACGAGCAGTACTTC. This codes for CSATQPGQGDEQYF.